The following is a T cell receptor (beta chain) sequence with its context. Its antigen is unknown. The junction departs from germline at one end; a sequencing error may be responsible. The library was prepared using PCR. Instrument on record: NextSeq 500. Preparation of bulk TCR libraries followed a previously described approach, with the TCR primers listed in Table S5. Purification of total RNA was performed with the Qiagen AllPrep DNA/RNA kit. Before any analysis, reads coming from multiple sequencing runs of the same library were combined into one pool. The study's processing was this. Only reads with exact TCR constant sequence were kept, trimmed to 150 nt, and grouped by their 12-nt molecular barcodes. Reads inside each barcode group were sub-clustered using a 15% Levenshtein threshold, and a quality-weighted consensus sequence was constructed for each RNA molecule. Non-functional sequences were discarded, and so were lower-count sequences lying one edit away from another sequence. Based on a fit of two negative binomial distributions, barcode sub-clusters having less than 20% of the maximum read count were discarded. The public reads were reanalyzed by TCRdb: fastp trimming at Q25, MiXCR alignment, in-frame beta chains only. Rows are combined by CDR3 protein, so each entry shows the most common genes and DNA. The V and J calls follow TCRdb's processing rather than the paper's. A total of 400,000 to 600,000 distinct CDR3 sequences appear in this sample, less than 30% of them only once. The ten largest account for under 0.8% of the sample.

The record originates from a study of molecular identifiers for immune sequencing clone quantification (dated by TCRdb to 2016 to 2018). The study in broad terms: For a replicate experiment, RNA from approximately 20,000 or 98,000 naive CD8 T cells was divided into five aliquots, and four of the five aliquots were sequenced. This methods study used CD8 T cells to benchmark TCR RNA copy counting and molecular-identifier clustering-based TCR repertoire sequencing (MIDCIRS).

Libraries of naive CD8 T cells were built from anywhere between roughly 20,000 and 1,100,000 sorted cells, with 10%, 30% or 50% of the purified RNA used. Naive CD8 T cells were FACS-sorted as CD8+CD4-CCR7+CD45RA+ on a BD FACSAria II into RLT Plus buffer. Detection sensitivity was tested by spiking Jurkat RNA equal to fewer than twelve TCR copies' worth into samples containing about 17,000-1,000,000 naive CD8 T cells. Enrichment of CD8 T cells was performed with RosetteSep CD8+ T Cell Enrichment Cocktail and Ficoll-Paque, after which ACK red cell lysis was carried out. On the study overall, not on this receptor specifically: Modeling indicated about three TCR RNA copies recovered per cell, compared with roughly 10 by digital PCR, which implies a capture efficiency of 25% to 35%. The naive libraries included spiked-in Jurkat TCR RNA (roughly nine copies' worth), and this RNA is not part of the donor repertoire. Clones above 20 RNA copies held over 98% of molecules in CMV-specific effector cells but under 1% in naive cells. When barcode sub-clustering was not used, chimeric consensus sequences inflated TCR diversity, with chimeras reaching as high as 47%. A single cell's worth of spiked-in Jurkat TCR RNA was reported detectable even among about a million naive CD8 T cells. Identical TCR molecules sharing a barcode could cause highly expanded clone sizes to be underestimated.

CDR1 and CDR2 are drawn from the germline V gene: MNHEY, SVGAGI. Including the terminal cysteine and phenylalanine, the CDR3 comprises 16 residues. This entry keeps only the CDR3 DNA: 48 bases, framed from base 1. Sequences were obtained from naive CD8+ T cells from blood, with Jurkat cell RNA spiked in. The sample's cell subset or site label, decoded: FACS-sorted CD8+CD4-CCR7+CD45RA+ naive T cells. The chain is encoded by TRBV6-5 joined to TRBJ2-7, with 7 junctional bases fitting TRBD1. This clonotype was obtained from a human donor in good health. Some libraries in this study had Jurkat cell RNA spiked in. This receptor carries the CDR3 CASGYGRDSPSYEQYF. Here is the DNA: TGTGCCAGCGGTTACGGCCGGGACAGCCCATCCTACGAGCAGTACTTC.